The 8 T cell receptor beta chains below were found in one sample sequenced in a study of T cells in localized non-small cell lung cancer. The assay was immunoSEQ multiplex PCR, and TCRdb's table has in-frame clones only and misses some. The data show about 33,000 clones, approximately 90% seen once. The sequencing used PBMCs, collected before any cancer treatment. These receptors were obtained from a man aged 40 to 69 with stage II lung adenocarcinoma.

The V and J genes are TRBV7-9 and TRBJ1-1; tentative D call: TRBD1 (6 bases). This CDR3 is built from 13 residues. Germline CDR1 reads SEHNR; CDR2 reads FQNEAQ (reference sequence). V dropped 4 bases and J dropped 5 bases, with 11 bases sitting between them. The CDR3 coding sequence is TGTGCCAGCAGCTCATCGGGGGCGACTGAAGCTTTCTTT. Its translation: CASSSSGATEAFF.

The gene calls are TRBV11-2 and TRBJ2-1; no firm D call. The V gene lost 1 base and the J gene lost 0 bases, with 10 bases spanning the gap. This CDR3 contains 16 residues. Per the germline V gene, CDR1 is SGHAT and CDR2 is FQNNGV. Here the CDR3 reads CASSLGPRSSYNEQFF. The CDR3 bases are TGTGCCAGCAGCTTAGGACCCCGGAGCTCCTACAATGAGCAGTTCTTC.

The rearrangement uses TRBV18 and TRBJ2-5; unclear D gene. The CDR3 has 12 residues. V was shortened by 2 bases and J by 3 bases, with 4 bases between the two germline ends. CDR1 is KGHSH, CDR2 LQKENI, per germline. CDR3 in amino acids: CASSPSEETQYF. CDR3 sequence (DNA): TGTGCCAGCTCACCATCCGAAGAGACCCAGTACTTC.

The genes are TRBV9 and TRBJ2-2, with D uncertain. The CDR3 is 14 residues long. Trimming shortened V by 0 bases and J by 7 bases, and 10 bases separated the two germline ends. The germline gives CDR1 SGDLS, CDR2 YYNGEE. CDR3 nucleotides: TGTGCCAGCAGCGTAGTCTCTACAGACGGGGAGCTGTTTTTT. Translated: CASSVVSTDGELFF.

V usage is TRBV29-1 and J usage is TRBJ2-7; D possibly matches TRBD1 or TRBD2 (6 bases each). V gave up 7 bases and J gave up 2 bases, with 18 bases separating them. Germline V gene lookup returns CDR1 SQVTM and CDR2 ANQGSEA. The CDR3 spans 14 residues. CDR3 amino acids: CSGVWEAGAYEQYF. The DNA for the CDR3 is TGCAGCGGGGTGTGGGAGGCAGGGGCCTACGAGCAGTACTTC.

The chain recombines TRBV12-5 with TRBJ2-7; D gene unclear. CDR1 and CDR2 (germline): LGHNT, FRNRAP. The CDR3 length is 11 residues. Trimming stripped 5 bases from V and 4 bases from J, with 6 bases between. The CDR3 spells CASGASYEQYF. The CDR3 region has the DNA TGTGCTAGTGGTGCCTCGTACGAGCAGTACTTC.

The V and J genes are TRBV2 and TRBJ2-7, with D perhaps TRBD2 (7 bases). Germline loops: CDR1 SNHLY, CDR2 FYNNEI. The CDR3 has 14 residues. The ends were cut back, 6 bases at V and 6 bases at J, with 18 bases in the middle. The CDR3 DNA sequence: TGTGCCAGCAGAGTTTGGGGGGGCGACTCCGAGCAGTACTTC. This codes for CASRVWGGDSEQYF.

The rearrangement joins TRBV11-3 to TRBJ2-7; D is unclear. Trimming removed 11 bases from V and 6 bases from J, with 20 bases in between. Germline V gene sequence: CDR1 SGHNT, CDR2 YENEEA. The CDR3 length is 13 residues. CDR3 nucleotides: TGTGCCCCTCCCTCTCGAAGGTCTGCCGAGCAGTACTTC. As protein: CAPPSRRSAEQYF.